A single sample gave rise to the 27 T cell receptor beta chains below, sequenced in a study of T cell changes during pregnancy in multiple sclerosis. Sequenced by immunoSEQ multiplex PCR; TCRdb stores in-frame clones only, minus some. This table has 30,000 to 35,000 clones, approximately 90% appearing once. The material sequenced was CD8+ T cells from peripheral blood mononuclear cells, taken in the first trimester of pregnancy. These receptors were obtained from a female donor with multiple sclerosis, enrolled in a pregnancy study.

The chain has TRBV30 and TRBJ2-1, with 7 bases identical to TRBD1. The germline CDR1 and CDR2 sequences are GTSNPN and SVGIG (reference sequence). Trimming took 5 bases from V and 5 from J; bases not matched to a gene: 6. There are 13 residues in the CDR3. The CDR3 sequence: CAWWDRINNEQFF. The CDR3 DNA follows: TGTGCCTGGTGGGACAGAATAAACAATGAGCAGTTCTTC.

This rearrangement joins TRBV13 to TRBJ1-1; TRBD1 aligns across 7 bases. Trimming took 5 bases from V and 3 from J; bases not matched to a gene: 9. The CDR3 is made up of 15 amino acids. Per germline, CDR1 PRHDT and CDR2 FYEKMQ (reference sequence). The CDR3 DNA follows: TGTGCCAGCAGCCAGGGACAGCCGACCGACACTGAAGCTTTCTTT. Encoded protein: CASSQGQPTDTEAFF.

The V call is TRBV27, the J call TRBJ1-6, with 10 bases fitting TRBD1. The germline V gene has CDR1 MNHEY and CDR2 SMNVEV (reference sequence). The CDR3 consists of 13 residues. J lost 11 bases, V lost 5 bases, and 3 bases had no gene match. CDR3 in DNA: TGTGCCAGCAGTCTGGGACAGGGGACACCCCTCCACTTT. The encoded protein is CASSLGQGTPLHF.

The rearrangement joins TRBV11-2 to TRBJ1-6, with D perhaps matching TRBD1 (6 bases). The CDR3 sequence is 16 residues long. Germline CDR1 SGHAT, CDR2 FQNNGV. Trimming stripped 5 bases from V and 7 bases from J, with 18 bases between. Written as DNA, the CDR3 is TGTGCCAGCAGCGATTATGGGGGCTGGGGGAATTCACCCCTCCACTTT. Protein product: CASSDYGGWGNSPLHF.

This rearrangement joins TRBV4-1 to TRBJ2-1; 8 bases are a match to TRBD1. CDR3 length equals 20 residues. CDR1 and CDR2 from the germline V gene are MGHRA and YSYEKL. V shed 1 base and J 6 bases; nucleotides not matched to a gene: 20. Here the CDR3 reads CASSQGGEVDRVTGGNEQFF. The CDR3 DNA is TGCGCCAGCAGCCAAGGAGGGGAAGTGGATAGGGTCACAGGGGGCAATGAGCAGTTCTTC.

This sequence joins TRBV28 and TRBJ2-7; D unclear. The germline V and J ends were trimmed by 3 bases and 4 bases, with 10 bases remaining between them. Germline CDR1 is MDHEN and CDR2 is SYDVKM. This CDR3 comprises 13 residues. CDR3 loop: CASSFSLEYEQYF. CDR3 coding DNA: TGTGCCAGCAGTTTTTCACTTGAGTACGAGCAGTACTTC.

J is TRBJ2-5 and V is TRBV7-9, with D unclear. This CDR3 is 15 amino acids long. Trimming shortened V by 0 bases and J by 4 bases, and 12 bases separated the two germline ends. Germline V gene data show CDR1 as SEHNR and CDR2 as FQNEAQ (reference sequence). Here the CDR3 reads CASSLAMEPSETQYF. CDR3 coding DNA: TGTGCCAGCAGCTTAGCGATGGAGCCTTCAGAGACCCAGTACTTC.

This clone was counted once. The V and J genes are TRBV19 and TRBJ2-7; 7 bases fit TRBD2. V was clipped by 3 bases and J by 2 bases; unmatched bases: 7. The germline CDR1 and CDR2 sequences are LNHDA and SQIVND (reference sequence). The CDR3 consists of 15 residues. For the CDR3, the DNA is TGTGCCAGTAGTATTCTGGCGGGAGAGACCTACGAGCAGTACTTC. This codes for CASSILAGETYEQYF.

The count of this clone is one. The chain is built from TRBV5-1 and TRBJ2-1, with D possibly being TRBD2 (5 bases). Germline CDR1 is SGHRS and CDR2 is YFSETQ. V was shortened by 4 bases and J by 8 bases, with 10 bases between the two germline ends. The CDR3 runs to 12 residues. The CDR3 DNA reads TGCGCCAGCAGCAACGGGGTAGATGAGCAGTTCTTC. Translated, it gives CASSNGVDEQFF.

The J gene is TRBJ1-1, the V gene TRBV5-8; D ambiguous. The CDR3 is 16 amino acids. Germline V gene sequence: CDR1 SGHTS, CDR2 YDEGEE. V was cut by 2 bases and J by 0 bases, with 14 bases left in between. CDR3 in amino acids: CASSFVGEYLNTEAFF. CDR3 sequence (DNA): TGTGCCAGCAGCTTTGTTGGAGAGTACCTGAACACTGAAGCTTTCTTT.

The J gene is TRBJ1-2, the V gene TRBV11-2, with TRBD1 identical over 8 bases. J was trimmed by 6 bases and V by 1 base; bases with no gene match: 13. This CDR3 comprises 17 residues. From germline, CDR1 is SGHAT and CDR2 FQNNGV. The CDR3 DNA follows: TGTGCCAGCAGCTTAGCCAGGGGGCTGCGGTTTGATGATGGCTACACCTTC. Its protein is CASSLARGLRFDDGYTF.

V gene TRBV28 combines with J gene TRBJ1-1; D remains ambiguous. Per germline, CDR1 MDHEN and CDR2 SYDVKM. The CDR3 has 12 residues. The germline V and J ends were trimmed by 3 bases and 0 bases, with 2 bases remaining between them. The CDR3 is CASSFVNTEAFF. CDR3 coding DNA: TGTGCCAGCAGTTTCGTGAACACTGAAGCTTTCTTT.

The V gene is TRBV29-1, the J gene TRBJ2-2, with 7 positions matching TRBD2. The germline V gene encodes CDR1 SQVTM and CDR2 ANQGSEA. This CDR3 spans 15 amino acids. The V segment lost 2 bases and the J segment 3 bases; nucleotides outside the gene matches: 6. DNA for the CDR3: TGCAGCGTTGAAATCCTTACTAGCGACACCGGGGAGCTGTTTTTT. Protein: CSVEILTSDTGELFF.

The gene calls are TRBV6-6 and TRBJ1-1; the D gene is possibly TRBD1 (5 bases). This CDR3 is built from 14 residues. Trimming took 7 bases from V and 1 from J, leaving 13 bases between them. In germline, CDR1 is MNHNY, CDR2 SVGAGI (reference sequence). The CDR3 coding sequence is TGTGCCAGCACTCACTTAACAGGGAACACTGAAGCTTTCTTT. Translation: CASTHLTGNTEAFF.

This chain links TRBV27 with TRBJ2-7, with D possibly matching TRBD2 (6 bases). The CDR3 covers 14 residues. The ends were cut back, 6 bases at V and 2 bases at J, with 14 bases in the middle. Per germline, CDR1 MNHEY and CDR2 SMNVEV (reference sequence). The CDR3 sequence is CASRGGGGTYEQYF. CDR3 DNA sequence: TGTGCCAGCAGGGGAGGTGGGGGTACCTACGAGCAGTACTTC.

Here the CDR3 reads CASSPRQGISYEQYF. The DNA for the CDR3 is TGTGCCAGCAGTCCTCGACAGGGGATATCCTACGAGCAGTACTTC. The chain has TRBV27 and TRBJ2-7; the match to TRBD1 covers 8 bases. CDR1 is MNHEY and CDR2 is SMNVEV in the germline V gene (reference sequence). Losses at the gene ends were 5 bases for V and 1 base for J; bases not matched to a gene: 7. CDR3 length: 15 residues.

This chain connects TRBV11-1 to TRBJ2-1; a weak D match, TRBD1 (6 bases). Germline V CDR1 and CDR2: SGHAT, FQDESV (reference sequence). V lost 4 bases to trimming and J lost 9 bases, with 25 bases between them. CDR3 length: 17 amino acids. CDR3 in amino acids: CASSSSRDIGLQGEQFF. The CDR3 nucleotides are TGTGCCAGCAGCTCCTCTCGGGACATCGGTCTCCAAGGTGAGCAGTTCTTC.

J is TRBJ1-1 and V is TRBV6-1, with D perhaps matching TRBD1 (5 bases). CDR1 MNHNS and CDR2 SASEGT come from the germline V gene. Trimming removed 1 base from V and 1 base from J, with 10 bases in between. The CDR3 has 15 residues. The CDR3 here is CASSEDGGGNTEAFF. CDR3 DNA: TGTGCCAGCAGTGAAGATGGCGGGGGGAACACTGAAGCTTTCTTT.

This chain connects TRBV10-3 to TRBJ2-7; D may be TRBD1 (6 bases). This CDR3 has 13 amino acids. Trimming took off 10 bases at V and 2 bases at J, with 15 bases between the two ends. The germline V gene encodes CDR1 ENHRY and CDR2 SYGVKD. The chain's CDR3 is CATRDTEAYEQYF. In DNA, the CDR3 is TGTGCCACCAGGGACACCGAAGCCTACGAGCAGTACTTC.

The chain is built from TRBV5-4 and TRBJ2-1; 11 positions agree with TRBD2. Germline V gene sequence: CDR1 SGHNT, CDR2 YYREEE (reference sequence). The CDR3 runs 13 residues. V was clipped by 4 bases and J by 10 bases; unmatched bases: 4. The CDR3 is CASSPGLADEQFF. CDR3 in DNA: TGTGCCAGCAGCCCGGGACTAGCGGACGAGCAGTTCTTC.

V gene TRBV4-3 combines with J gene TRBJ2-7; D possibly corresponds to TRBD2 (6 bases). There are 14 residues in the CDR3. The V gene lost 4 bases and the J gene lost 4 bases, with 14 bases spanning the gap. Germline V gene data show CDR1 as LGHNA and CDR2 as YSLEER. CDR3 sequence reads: CASSPGHSGYEQYF. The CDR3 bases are TGCGCCAGCAGCCCGGGTCATAGCGGATACGAGCAGTACTTC.

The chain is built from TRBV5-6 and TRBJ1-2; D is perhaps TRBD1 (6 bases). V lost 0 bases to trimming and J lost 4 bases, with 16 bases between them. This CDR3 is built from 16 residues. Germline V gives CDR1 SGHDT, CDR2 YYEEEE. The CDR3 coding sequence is TGTGCCAGCAGCTTGGGGCGGTACAGGGACGTCTATGGCTACACCTTC. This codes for CASSLGRYRDVYGYTF.

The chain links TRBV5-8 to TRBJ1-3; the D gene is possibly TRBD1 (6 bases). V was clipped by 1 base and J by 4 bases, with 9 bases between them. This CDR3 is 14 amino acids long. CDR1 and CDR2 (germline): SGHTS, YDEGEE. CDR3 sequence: CASSLWGRGNTIYF. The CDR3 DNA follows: TGTGCCAGCAGCTTGTGGGGGCGAGGAAACACCATATATTTT.

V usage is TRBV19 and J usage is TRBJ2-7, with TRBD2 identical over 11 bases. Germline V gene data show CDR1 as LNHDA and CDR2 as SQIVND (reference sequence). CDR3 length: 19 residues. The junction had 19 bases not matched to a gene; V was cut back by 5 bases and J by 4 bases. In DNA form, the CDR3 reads TGTGCCAGTAGTCCCACGGTGTTACTAGCGGGGGAGCGAGGGTACGAGCAGTACTTC. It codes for CASSPTVLLAGERGYEQYF.

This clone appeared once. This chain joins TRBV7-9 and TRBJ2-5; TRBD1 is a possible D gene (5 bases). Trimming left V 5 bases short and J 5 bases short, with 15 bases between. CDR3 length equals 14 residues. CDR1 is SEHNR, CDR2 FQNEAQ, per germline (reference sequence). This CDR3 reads CASSPPHRWETQYF. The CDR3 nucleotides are TGTGCCAGCAGCCCCCCCCACAGGTGGGAGACCCAGTACTTC.

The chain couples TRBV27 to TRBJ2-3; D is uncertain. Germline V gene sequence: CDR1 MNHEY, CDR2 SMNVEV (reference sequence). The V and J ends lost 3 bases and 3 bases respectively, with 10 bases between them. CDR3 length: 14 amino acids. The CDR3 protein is CASSFNLETDTQYF. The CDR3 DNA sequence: TGTGCCAGCAGTTTTAATCTAGAGACAGATACGCAGTATTTT.

Here the CDR3 DNA reads TGTGCCAGTAGTGTGACAGGGGCCGGCACTGAAGCTTTCTTT. This sequence encodes CASSVTGAGTEAFF. V and J are TRBV19 and TRBJ1-1; 8 bases map to TRBD1. Germline CDR1 LNHDA, CDR2 SQIVND (reference sequence). V lost 5 bases and J lost 4; bases outside the gene matches: 6. The CDR3 is 14 amino acids.